This section outlines one T cell receptor (beta chain) sequence together with its context. Antigen specificity is unknown. With 2 bases removed from V and 6 bases from J, the gap between germline ends came to 17 bases. The CDR3 sequence is 15 residues long. Germline V gene sequence: CDR1 DFQATT, CDR2 SNEGSKA (reference sequence). Each individual donor underwent a draw of roughly 10 milliliters of peripheral blood. No fewer than 5 micrograms of total RNA were isolated from every sample. PCR was performed a second time for about 7 to 11 cycles using a sample-barcoded 5' primer and a J-beta primer mix. One entry per CDR3 protein results from TCRdb running MiXCR on the 5' RACE reads. The sample lists hundreds of thousands of distinct CDR3 sequences, under 80% seen once, with about a quarter in the top ten. The sample is drawn from a study of blood T cells in healthy people across ages. Regarding the study as a whole: Strongly correlated with naive T cell percentage was TCR beta diversity. Older age coincided with a roughly linear decline in TCR beta diversity per million T cells.

Sequenced material: blood. The sequence derives from a young man in good health. The V call is TRBV20-1, the J call TRBJ1-5, with no clear D. CDR3 nucleotides: TGCAGTGCTAGATTGACGGGCCTTCTCTCTCAGCCCCAGCATTTT. This sequence encodes CSARLTGLLSQPQHF.